Shown below are 8 T cell receptor beta chains from a single sample sequenced in a study of identical twins. TCRdb recomputed calls from the 5' RACE reads with MiXCR, one row per CDR3 protein. The sample includes about 520,000 distinct CDR3 sequences, approximately 22% seen only once; the top ten take roughly 0.91%. A further study also used this sample, focusing on T cells expressing NK-cell markers.

Material: CD4+ T cells sorted from blood. These receptors were obtained from a woman aged 18-29 years in good health.

The sample holds a few counts of this clonotype. The chain employs TRBV12-3 or TRBV12-4 and TRBJ2-1; 8 bases map to TRBD2. V gave up 7 bases and J gave up 1 base; unmatched junction bases: 12. The CDR3 is 17 amino acids. The CDR3 loop is CASTRGGVPLSYNEQFF. The CDR3 DNA follows: TGTGCCAGCACCCGGGGGGGGGTCCCCTTATCCTACAATGAGCAGTTCTTC.

CDR3 DNA sequence: TGTGCCAGCAGCTTCCGGGACGGTGGTAACTATGGCTACACCTTC. Its protein is CASSFRDGGNYGYTF. V usage is TRBV5-6 and J usage is TRBJ1-2, with a possible D match to TRBD1 (5 bases). The CDR3 sequence is 15 residues long. V lost 2 bases, J lost 1 base, and 12 bases lay in between. Germline-derived CDR1 and CDR2 are SGHDT and YYEEEE. Supplemented by reference TRBV5-6 and TRBJ1-2, the full variable domain reads DAGVTQSPTHLIKTRGQQVTLRCSPKSGHDTVSWYQQALGQGPQFIFQYYEEEERQRGNFPDRFSGHQFPNYSSELNVNALLLGDSALYLCASSFRDGGNYGYTFGSGTRLTVV.

The chain employs TRBV21-1 and TRBJ2-5; the D call of TRBD1 is as the table states it, not checked on the DNA. TRBV21-1 is assigned pseudogene status. The CDR3 totals 14 residues. The DNA for the CDR3 is TGTGCCAGCAGCTTCCCCGGCCAGGGAGAGACCCAGTACTTC. Translation: CASSFPGQGETQYF.

The CDR3: CASSRINSGMAYNEQFF. CDR3 bases: TGTGCCAGCAGCAGAATTAATAGCGGGATGGCGTACAATGAGCAGTTCTTC. V usage is TRBV6-2 or TRBV6-3 and J usage is TRBJ2-1; 8 nucleotides line up with TRBD2. Per the germline V gene, CDR1 is MNHEY and CDR2 is SVGEGT. V dropped 6 bases and J dropped 4; count of bases not matched to a gene: 14. The CDR3 consists of 17 residues.

This clonotype was observed a handful of times. The chain carries TRBV9 and TRBJ1-5; possibly TRBD1 for D (5 bases). Trimming took 0 bases from V and 5 from J, leaving 12 bases between them. The germline V gene encodes CDR1 SGDLS and CDR2 YYNGEE. The CDR3 length is 15 residues. DNA for the CDR3: TGTGCCAGCAGCGTAGAAACAGGTGAGGATCAGCCCCAGCATTTT. Its translation: CASSVETGEDQPQHF. Full variable domain (rest looked up from reference TRBV9 and TRBJ1-5): DSGVTQTPKHLITATGQRVTLRCSPRSGDLSVYWYQQSLDQGLQFLIQYYNGEERAKGNILERFSAQQFPDLHSELNLSSLELGDSALYFCASSVETGEDQPQHFGDGTRLSIL.

This chain links TRBV29-1 with TRBJ2-4, with D possibly TRBD2 on 6 matching bases. CDR3 length: 12 residues. V gave up 3 bases and J gave up 8 bases, with 11 bases separating them. Germline V lookup: CDR1 SQVTM, CDR2 ANQGSEA. CDR3 sequence reads: CSVDRGEDIQYF. Here the CDR3 DNA reads TGCAGCGTTGACCGCGGGGAGGACATTCAGTACTTC.

This chain links TRBV5-6 with TRBJ2-3, with 15 bases identical to TRBD2. The V gene end was trimmed by 0 bases and the J gene end by 0 bases; junction bases not matched to a gene: 8. CDR1 and CDR2 from the germline V gene are SGHDT and YYEEEE. This CDR3 is built from 20 residues. The CDR3 DNA reads as TGTGCCAGCAGCTTGGGAAGGGGACTAGCGGGGGGACCTAGCACAGATACGCAGTATTTT. Translated: CASSLGRGLAGGPSTDTQYF.

The chain joins TRBV6-2 or TRBV6-3 to TRBJ2-1, with TRBD1 matching over 9 bases. Trimming removed 5 bases from V and 8 bases from J; junction bases left unmatched: 1. The CDR3 length is 12 residues. Germline-derived CDR1 and CDR2 are MNHEY and SVGEGT. DNA of the CDR3: TGTGCCAGCAGTCGACAGGGGGATGAGCAGTTCTTC. Translating it yields CASSRQGDEQFF.